These T cell receptor beta chains were read from a single sample in a study of blood T cells in healthy people across ages. Using its own MiXCR run on the 5' RACE reads, TCRdb lists one record per CDR3 protein. The sample comprises over 600,000 distinct CDR3 sequences, about half of which are singletons, and 15% to 20% rests with the top ten. Sequencing used blood. These receptors came from a man aged 80 or over in good health. CDR3s include the opening cysteine and the closing phenylalanine or tryptophan. The D gene is left open where the match is weak. Rows give clone size only sometimes, using once, few, many, or a class for an expanded clone.

j_call,v_call,d_call,clone_size,cdr3_nt,cdr3_aa
TRBJ2-7,TRBV2,.,.,TGTGCCAGCAGACCCACGGACAGTTTCTGCGAGCAGTACTTC,CASRPTDSFCEQYF
TRBJ2-7,TRBV12-3/TRBV12-4,TRBD1,many,TGTGCCAGCAGTCCCTCGGACAGGGGGCAGTACGAGCAGTACTTC,CASSPSDRGQYEQYF
TRBJ2-1,TRBV7-9,TRBD2,.,TGTGCCAGCAGCTCCCTCCATAATAGCGGGAGTAATGAGCAGTTCTTC,CASSSLHNSGSNEQFF
TRBJ2-3,TRBV29-1,.,many,TGCAGCGTCTCGCCGGTCTCAGCAGATACGCAGTATTTT,CSVSPVSADTQYF
TRBJ2-5,TRBV12-3/TRBV12-4,.,many,TGTGCCAGCAGTTTCGGCGGCCTCGGGACCCAGTACTTC,CASSFGGLGTQYF
TRBJ2-1,TRBV7-2,.,.,TGTGCCAGCAGCTCCCGCCCTCAGTTAGGTGAGCAGTTCTTC,CASSSRPQLGEQFF
TRBJ2-1,TRBV7-2,.,few,TGTGCCAGCAGCTCCGCGGAGGGGAATGAGCAGTTCTTC,CASSSAEGNEQFF
TRBJ2-5,TRBV7-9,.,.,TGTGCCAGCAGCTCCTACCGTGACCGGGAGACCCAGTACTTC,CASSSYRDRETQYF
TRBJ2-7,TRBV5-6,TRBD1,many,TGTGCCAGCAGCTTGGACAGGGGGTACTACGAGCAGTACTTC,CASSLDRGYYEQYF
TRBJ2-1,TRBV3-1,TRBD2,.,TGTGCCAGCAGCCAGGAGCGGGAGGAGTACAATGAGCAGTTCTTC,CASSQEREEYNEQFF